Following are 14 T cell receptor beta chains from one sample sequenced in a study of shared clonotypes between healthy human individuals. Data came from immunoSEQ multiplex PCR; TCRdb stores just in-frame clones and leaves some out. The table shows hundreds of thousands of clones, with roughly four fifths occurring only once. Sequencing was performed on PBMCs. The receptors derive from a woman between 35 and 50 years old in good health. Some clones in this sample may be carry-over from other donors' samples.

In its sample, this clone was seen a few times. The V gene is TRBV11-2, the J gene TRBJ2-3; D is uncertain. The CDR3 is made up of 13 amino acids. CDR1 and CDR2 (germline): SGHAT, FQNNGV. The germline V and J ends were trimmed by 5 bases and 0 bases, with 6 bases remaining between them. CDR3 protein: CASSRVSTDTQYF. The CDR3 DNA follows: TGTGCCAGCAGCCGAGTTAGCACAGATACGCAGTATTTT.

This chain connects TRBV2 to TRBJ1-4; 10 positions match TRBD1. V trimming: 6 bases; J trimming: 7 bases; junction bases outside the gene matches: 5. CDR1 SNHLY and CDR2 FYNNEI come from the germline V gene. The CDR3 contains 14 residues. CDR3 in amino acids: CASSDRTGGEKLFF. CDR3 sequence (DNA): TGTGCCAGCAGCGATAGGACAGGGGGTGAAAAACTGTTTTTT.

A single count supports this clone. The V and J genes are TRBV6-4 and TRBJ1-2; D unresolved. Germline V gene sequence: CDR1 MRHNA, CDR2 SNTAGT. V was pared by 6 bases and J by 2 bases, with 10 bases between. There are 13 residues in the CDR3. Here the CDR3 DNA reads TGTGCCAGCAGGGACGGGTCCAACTATGGCTACACCTTC. It encodes CASRDGSNYGYTF.

V usage is TRBV4-1 and J usage is TRBJ2-2; 12 nucleotides agree with TRBD1. Germline V CDR1 and CDR2: MGHRA, YSYEKL. Trimming removed 3 bases from V and 5 bases from J; junction bases left unmatched: 1. This CDR3 has 15 residues. CDR3 DNA sequence: TGCGCCAGCAGCCAGGGACAGGGGGCGACCGGGGAGCTGTTTTTT. This translates into CASSQGQGATGELFF.

V is TRBV18 and J is TRBJ2-3; 10 bases line up with TRBD1. Germline V gene sequence: CDR1 KGHSH, CDR2 LQKENI. CDR3 length equals 17 residues. V was clipped by 4 bases and J by 1 base; unmatched bases: 8. The CDR3 coding sequence is TGTGCCAGCTCACAGACCTTCGGACAGGGGGGCACAGATACGCAGTATTTT. This translates into CASSQTFGQGGTDTQYF.

A note on this clone: The sample contains more than one DNA sequence encoding this CDR3. The V call is TRBV18, the J call TRBJ2-7; D ambiguous. With 3 bases removed from V and 2 bases from J, the gap between germline ends came to 8 bases. Germline CDR1 KGHSH, CDR2 LQKENI. The CDR3 extends over 13 amino acids. The CDR3 loop reads CASSPRQTYEQYF. Written as DNA, the CDR3 is TGTGCCAGCTCACCGAGGCAGACCTACGAGCAGTACTTC.

CDR3 amino acids: CASSPSGQGYNEQFF. CDR3 coding DNA: TGTGCCAGCTCACCATCGGGACAGGGCTACAATGAGCAGTTCTTC. The chain links TRBV18 to TRBJ2-1, with 9 bases aligning to TRBD1. The junction had 2 bases not matched to a gene; V was cut back by 2 bases and J by 3 bases. The germline gives CDR1 KGHSH, CDR2 LQKENI. The CDR3 has 15 amino acids.

This clone was observed a few times. The chain combines TRBV7-3 with TRBJ2-3; TRBD1 might be the D (6 bases). The CDR3 is made up of 15 amino acids. Trimming cost V 2 bases and J 2 bases, with 11 bases left between them. Germline CDR1 reads SGHTA; CDR2 reads FQGTGA. CDR3 bases: TGTGCCAGCAGCTTACAGGGGCCAGCCACAGATACGCAGTATTTT. It yields the protein CASSLQGPATDTQYF.

This clone was seen a single time. V and J are TRBV5-1 and TRBJ1-4, with 11 nucleotides matching TRBD1. J lost 7 bases, V lost 1 base, and 3 bases had no gene match. The CDR3 is 15 residues long. CDR1 is SGHRS, CDR2 YFSETQ, per germline. The CDR3 DNA reads TGCGCCAGCAGCTTGTATGGGACAGGGGGTGAAAAACTGTTTTTT. The encoded protein is CASSLYGTGGEKLFF.

The chain combines TRBV5-1 with TRBJ2-7; 15 nucleotides line up with TRBD2. The CDR3 loop spans 16 amino acids. The V gene end was trimmed by 4 bases and the J gene end by 2 bases; junction bases not matched to a gene: 4. Germline values: CDR1 SGHRS, CDR2 YFSETQ. CDR3 nucleotide sequence: TGCGCCAGCAGCCCTGGACTAGCGGGAGGGACCTACGAGCAGTACTTC. Protein: CASSPGLAGGTYEQYF.

This clone was counted at least ten times. V usage is TRBV5-1 and J usage is TRBJ2-1; 8 bases are shared with TRBD2. The J segment lost 7 bases and the V segment lost 0 bases, leaving 9 bases of the junction unmatched. CDR1 is SGHRS and CDR2 is YFSETQ in the germline V gene. This CDR3 region has 16 residues. Here the CDR3 reads CASSLAPGLVKNEQFF. The CDR3 bases are TGCGCCAGCAGCTTGGCCCCGGGACTAGTTAAAAATGAGCAGTTCTTC.

The chain uses TRBV4-2 and TRBJ2-2; no clear D gene. The CDR3 covers 16 residues. Trimming left V 0 bases short and J 2 bases short, with 10 bases between. Per the germline V gene, CDR1 is LGHNA and CDR2 is YNFKEQ. CDR3 sequence reads: CASSQDPTGNTGELFF. The CDR3 coding sequence is TGTGCCAGCAGCCAAGATCCAACGGGTAACACCGGGGAGCTGTTTTTT.

With regard to this clone: A far larger clone lies a single base away; this is likely a read error. This CDR3 is also generated by other DNA sequences in the sample. CDR3 in DNA: TGTGCCAGCAGCCGGGGAGGGACAGCGGATTCCTACGAGCAGTACTTC. This sequence encodes CASSRGGTADSYEQYF. The chain recombines TRBV7-9 with TRBJ2-7; perhaps D is TRBD1 or TRBD2 (7 bases each). Germline CDR1 SEHNR, CDR2 FQNEAQ (reference sequence). The CDR3 consists of 16 residues. The V end was cut by 5 bases, the J end by 1 base, with 18 bases between. The full variable domain, with the rest looked up from reference TRBV7-9 and TRBJ2-7, is DTGVSQNPRHKITKRGQNVTFRCDPISEHNRLYWYRQTLGQGPEFLTYFQNEAQLEKSRLLSDRFSAERPKGSFSTLEIQRTEQGDSAMYLCASSRGGTADSYEQYFGPGTRLTVT.

The table lists this clone with a count of one. The genes are TRBV28 and TRBJ1-5; 8 bases are a match to TRBD1. The CDR3 extends over 16 amino acids. Germline V gene lookup returns CDR1 MDHEN and CDR2 SYDVKM. J was trimmed by 2 bases and V by 5 bases; bases with no gene match: 8. The CDR3 loop reads CASSQPGGTGNQPQHF. The CDR3 nucleotides read TGTGCCAGCAGTCAACCAGGGGGCACGGGCAATCAGCCCCAGCATTTT. The entire variable domain, with the rest obtained from reference TRBV28 and TRBJ1-5, is as follows: DVKVTQSSRYLVKRTGEKVFLECVQDMDHENMFWYRQDPGLGLRLIYFSYDVKMKEKGDIPEGYSVSREKKERFSLILESASTNQTSMYLCASSQPGGTGNQPQHFGDGTRLSIL.